The next 4 T cell receptor beta chains were all read from a single sample in a study of blood T cells in healthy people across ages. For the second PCR, which ran for about 7 to 11 cycles, a sample-barcoded 5' primer and a J-beta primer mix were used. From the 5' RACE reads, TCRdb called clonotypes with MiXCR, one entry per CDR3 protein. The sample holds 780,000 or so distinct CDR3 sequences, 50% to 65% seen once. The sequencing sample was made of blood. The receptors originated from a man older than 75 in good health.

The rearrangement joins TRBV3-1 to TRBJ2-1; 11 bases agree with TRBD2. There are 21 residues in the CDR3. V dropped 1 base and J dropped 0; count of bases not matched to a gene: 14. Germline lookup yields CDR1 LGHDT and CDR2 YNNKEL (reference sequence). The CDR3 nucleotides read TGTGCCAGCAGCCAAGCAAGTCCGGGACTAGCGGAACGAACCTCCTACAATGAGCAGTTCTTC. Translation: CASSQASPGLAERTSYNEQFF.

The rearrangement links TRBV29-1 to TRBJ2-5; D is perhaps TRBD2 (6 bases). The DNA end is more similar to TRBJ2-7, so the J call may be wrong. Germline V gene sequence: CDR1 SQVTM, CDR2 ANQGSEA. The CDR3 runs to 13 residues. DNA for the CDR3: TGCAGCGTTGGACTGGGGGGAGGATTCGAGCAGTACTTC. The encoded protein is CSVGLGGGFEQYF.

The chain recombines TRBV6-2 or TRBV6-3 with TRBJ1-2; D call uncertain. This CDR3 comprises 17 residues. V was clipped by 2 bases and J by 4 bases, with 20 bases between them. Germline V lookup: CDR1 MNHEY, CDR2 SVGEGT. This CDR3 reads CASSYVRSTMGSYGYTF. The CDR3 nucleotides read TGTGCCAGCAGTTACGTGCGGTCAACAATGGGTAGCTATGGCTACACCTTC.

This chain uses TRBV7-2 with TRBJ1-2; the D is unclear. CDR3 length: 13 residues. Per the germline V gene, CDR1 is SGHTA and CDR2 is FQGNSA. V dropped 3 bases and J dropped 3 bases, with 8 bases sitting between them. CDR3: CASSLARDYGYTF. The CDR3 DNA reads TGTGCCAGCAGCTTGGCCAGAGACTATGGCTACACCTTC.